This T cell receptor (beta chain) was retrieved from a study of CD8+ T cells in alopecia areata. The wider study: Treatment of the treated patients consisted of oral tofacitinib, 5 to 10 mg twice daily.

Extracted RNA was reverse transcribed, and the resulting cDNA served as sequencing template. TCRdb's table, derived via immunoSEQ multiplex PCR, lists solely in-frame clones and lacks some. The sample has hundreds of thousands of clones, nearly 60% seen once. Study-level findings and limits: Many expanded lesional clones stayed in scalp and blood while on tofacitinib. There was only one nonresponder, so it was unclear how baseline CD8+ expansion relates to response.

This clone was seen a handful of times. Its target is not known. The CDR3 consists of 12 residues. With 10 bases removed from V and 6 bases from J, the gap between germline ends came to 15 bases. Germline CDR1 MDHEN, CDR2 SYDVKM. The sample's treatment: oral pan-JAK inhibitor, 5-10 mg twice daily. The investigators collected lesional scalp punch biopsies and peripheral blood from alopecia areata patients. V and J are TRBV28 and TRBJ1-2, with D perhaps TRBD1 (6 bases). The receptor was isolated from a human donor with alopecia areata. The sample here was CD4+ T cells sorted from blood, taken at week 24, from a patient treated with tofacitinib. For the CDR3, the DNA is TGTGCCACCACCACGGGGGCGGATGGCTACACCTTC. Protein sequence: CATTTGADGYTF.